This is a list of T cell receptor beta chains from one sample in a study of T cell responses to AZD1222 COVID-19 vaccine. Generated by immunoSEQ multiplex PCR, the TCRdb table keeps only in-frame clones and is missing some. The sample yields 210,000 or so clones, approximately 94% seen once. The sequences come from peripheral blood, collected on day 0 of MenACWY control vaccination. These receptors were collected from an adult in good health. Each CDR3 is given with its conserved first and last residue. The D gene is left open where the match is weak. Clone size is shown for a subset of rows, as once, few, many or a class of expanded clone.

cdr3_aa cdr3_nt v_call clone_size d_call j_call
CASTLSGTGIQETQYF TGTGCCAGCACCCTAAGCGGGACAGGGATCCAAGAGACCCAGTACTTC TRBV11-2 - TRBD1 TRBJ2-5
CASSIGAGIGQPQHF TGTGCCAGTAGTATTGGCGCGGGAATAGGTCAGCCCCAGCATTTT TRBV19 - - TRBJ1-5
CASSLRSQQGTETQYF TGTGCCAGCAGCTTAAGATCCCAACAGGGGACTGAGACCCAGTACTTC TRBV7-9 - - TRBJ2-5
CASSLPGIVTEAFF TGTGCCAGCAGCTTACCAGGGATAGTCACTGAAGCTTTCTTT TRBV11-2 - - TRBJ1-1
CASSQGRKDGYNSPLHF TGTGCCAGCAGCCAGGGACGGAAGGACGGGTATAATTCACCCCTCCACTTT TRBV14 - - TRBJ1-6
CAWSGGTGGTEAFF TGTGCCTGGAGTGGCGGGACAGGGGGCACTGAAGCTTTCTTT TRBV30 once TRBD1 TRBJ1-1
CASREDTEAFF TGTGCCAGCAGGGAGGACACTGAAGCTTTCTTT TRBV2 - - TRBJ1-1
CASSGGRGSAPLHF TGTGCCAGTAGTGGGGGTCGGGGGTCCGCACCCCTCCACTTT TRBV19 - - TRBJ1-6
CAISGQGEDGYTF TGTGCCATCAGTGGGCAGGGCGAGGACGGCTACACCTTC TRBV10-3 - - TRBJ1-2
CASSLSRGTQYF TGTGCCAGCAGCCTCTCTCGCGGGACCCAGTACTTC TRBV2 - - TRBJ2-5
CASSETGMGPTYEQYF TGCGCCAGCAGCGAAACAGGAATGGGGCCCACCTACGAGCAGTACTTC TRBV4-1 - - TRBJ2-7
CASSQEATGRGGYTF TGTGCCAGCAGTCAGGAGGCGACCGGGAGGGGTGGCTACACCTTC TRBV27 - - TRBJ1-2
CASTLGGAGNNYGYTF TGTGCCAGCACCCTAGGTGGGGCAGGGAATAACTATGGCTACACCTTC TRBV28 - - TRBJ1-2
CASSIAGINYGYTF TGTGCCAGTAGTATTGCAGGCATTAACTATGGCTACACCTTC TRBV19 - - TRBJ1-2
CASTAGRASNSPLHF TGTGCCAGCACCGCCGGCAGGGCAAGTAATTCACCCCTCCACTTT TRBV27 once - TRBJ1-6
CASSTISTGETGELFF TGTGCCAGTAGTACCATTTCGACAGGGGAGACCGGGGAGCTGTTTTTT TRBV19 - TRBD1 TRBJ2-2
CASSFYQGKLFF TGTGCCAGCAGTTTTTACCAGGGGAAACTGTTTTTT TRBV12-3/TRBV12-4 - - TRBJ1-4
CASSPQMVASYGYTF TGCGCCAGCAGCCCCCAGATGGTGGCATCCTATGGCTACACCTTC TRBV4-1 - - TRBJ1-2
CASSYETGGGYEQFF TGTGCCAGCAGTTACGAAACAGGGGGAGGCTATGAGCAGTTCTTC TRBV6-2/TRBV6-3 - TRBD1 TRBJ2-1
CASSLRDTYGYTF TGTGCCAGCAGCCTTCGGGACACCTATGGCTACACCTTC TRBV7-9 - - TRBJ1-2
CASSLGAAGNQPQHF TGTGCCAGCAGCTTAGGGGCCGCGGGCAATCAGCCCCAGCATTTT TRBV7-2 - - TRBJ1-5
CASSYSKEAFF TGTGCCAGCAGTTACTCGAAGGAAGCTTTCTTT TRBV6-2/TRBV6-3 - - TRBJ1-1
CATSIGTNNQPQHF TGTGCCACCTCGATCGGAACTAACAATCAGCCCCAGCATTTT TRBV15 few - TRBJ1-5
CAWSVWGGELFF TGTGCCTGGAGTGTTTGGGGCGGGGAGCTGTTTTTT TRBV30 - - TRBJ2-2
CASSEARSNQPQHF TGTGCCAGCAGTGAAGCACGGAGCAATCAGCCCCAGCATTTT TRBV2 - - TRBJ1-5
CASARLALRANEQFF TGTGCCAGCGCCCGGTTGGCTTTGCGGGCCAATGAGCAGTTCTTC TRBV7-6 - - TRBJ2-1
CASSLIQGGTQYF TGTGCCAGCAGCTTAATACAGGGCGGGACCCAGTACTTC TRBV7-3 - - TRBJ2-5
CASSFKDSSYNSPLHF TGTGCCAGCAGTTTCAAGGACAGCTCCTATAATTCACCCCTCCACTTT TRBV6-5 - - TRBJ1-6
CASSSRGHYNSPLHF TGTGCCAGCAGCTCTAGGGGCCACTATAATTCACCCCTCCACTTT TRBV13 - - TRBJ1-6
CAGSWGQGSGIQYF TGTGCCGGGAGTTGGGGACAGGGTAGTGGCATTCAGTACTTC TRBV30 - TRBD1 TRBJ2-4
CASSLGQGGSPLHF TGCGCCAGCAGCTTGGGGCAGGGGGGTTCACCCCTCCACTTT TRBV5-1 - TRBD1 TRBJ1-6
CASSQGTGSNYGYTF TGCGCCAGCAGCCAAGGGACAGGGAGTAACTATGGCTACACCTTC TRBV4-3 - TRBD1 TRBJ1-2